The table lists the clone carrying this T cell receptor beta chain with many counts. The data were taken from a study of T cells in Graves' hyperthyroidism and ophthalmopathy. Study information: Peripheral blood samples were taken at initial diagnosis, prior to any treatment.

The CDR3 extends over 13 amino acids. CDR1 and CDR2 (germline): MNHEY, SMNVEV (reference sequence). V was pared by 6 bases and J by 7 bases, with 6 bases of the junction left unmatched. Stability of Graves' hyperthyroidism was defined as absent ophthalmopathy progression within 18 months. Every diagnosis used clinical symptoms, serum thyroxine and TRAb, thyroid ultrasound and orbital computed tomography. Researchers took RNA transcripts and amplified the TCR beta CDR3 regions from them. The primer set for the first-round RT-PCR of the TCR CDR3 was HTBI. TCRdb reprocessed the multiplex PCR reads via MiXCR and lists one record per CDR3 protein. Of 300,000 to 350,000 distinct CDR3 sequences listed, 21% are singletons.

The TCR originated in a woman aged 50 to 65 with Graves' hyperthyroidism. The rearrangement links TRBV27 to TRBJ2-7, with TRBD2 matching 10 bases. Sequencing used blood. CDR3 bases: TGTGCCAGCAGCATAGCGGGAGGTTGGGAGCAGTACTTC. It specifies CASSIAGGWEQYF.